This T cell receptor beta chain emerged from a study of cytomegalovirus exposure and HLA in healthy donors. Notes on the study in general: CMV serostatus was the sole immune exposure information available.

At sampling all donors were nominally healthy, likely with unrecorded immune exposures. PCR primers comprised 60 Vbeta and 13 Jbeta primers. Using immunoSEQ multiplex PCR, the repertoire was profiled, and TCRdb retains in-frame clones only, with some absent. The specimen's table records more than 110,000 clones. Note on this clone: Its antigen is not known.

The CDR3 extends over 17 amino acids. The V gene end was trimmed by 1 base and the J gene end by 2 bases; junction bases not matched to a gene: 9. The germline V gene has CDR1 SGHRS and CDR2 YFSETQ. The chain is built from TRBV5-1 and TRBJ1-2, with 9 bases that match TRBD1. The receptor was derived from a man between 40 and 49 years old in good health and CMV-seronegative. Sequences were obtained from PBMCs. CDR3 loop: CASSLSILGQGNYGYTF. The CDR3 DNA reads as TGCGCCAGCAGCTTGTCGATCCTGGGACAGGGAAACTATGGCTACACCTTC.